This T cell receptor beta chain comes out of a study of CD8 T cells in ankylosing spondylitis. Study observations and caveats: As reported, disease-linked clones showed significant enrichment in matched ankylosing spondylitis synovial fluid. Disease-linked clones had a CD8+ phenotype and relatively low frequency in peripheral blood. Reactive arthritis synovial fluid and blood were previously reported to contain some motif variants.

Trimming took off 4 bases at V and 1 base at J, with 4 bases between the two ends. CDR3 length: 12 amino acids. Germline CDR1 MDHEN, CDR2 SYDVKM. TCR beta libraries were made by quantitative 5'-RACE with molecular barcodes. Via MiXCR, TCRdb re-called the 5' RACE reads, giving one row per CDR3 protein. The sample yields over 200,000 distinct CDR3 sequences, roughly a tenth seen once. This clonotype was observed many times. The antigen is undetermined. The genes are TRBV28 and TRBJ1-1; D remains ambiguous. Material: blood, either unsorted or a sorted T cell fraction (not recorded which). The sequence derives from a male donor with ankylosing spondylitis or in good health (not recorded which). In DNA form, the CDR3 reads TGTGCCAGCAGTTCGGCGAACACTGAAGCTTTCTTT. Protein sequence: CASSSANTEAFF.